What follows is one T cell receptor (beta chain) and its context. The antigen remains undetermined. This record belongs to a study of T cells in localized non-small cell lung cancer. Notes on the study in general: Clonality of T cells reached its maximum in uninvolved adjacent lung, surpassing tumor.

There are 15 residues in the CDR3. Germline-derived CDR1 and CDR2 are SGHRS and YFSETQ. V was cut by 2 bases and J by 5 bases, with 16 bases left in between. Assay used: immunoSEQ multiplex PCR; TCRdb lists only in-frame clones, some missing. The repertoire holds about 59,000 clones, almost 90% seen once, with almost 2% in the top ten. The source of this sequence is a woman between 35 and 75 years old with stage I lung adenocarcinoma. J is TRBJ2-5 and V is TRBV5-1, with D possibly being TRBD1 or TRBD2 (6 bases each). The sample here was peripheral blood, taken before any cancer treatment. CDR3 amino acids: CASSFYGGAEETQYF. The CDR3 coding sequence is TGCGCCAGCAGCTTTTACGGGGGCGCCGAGGAGACCCAGTACTTC.